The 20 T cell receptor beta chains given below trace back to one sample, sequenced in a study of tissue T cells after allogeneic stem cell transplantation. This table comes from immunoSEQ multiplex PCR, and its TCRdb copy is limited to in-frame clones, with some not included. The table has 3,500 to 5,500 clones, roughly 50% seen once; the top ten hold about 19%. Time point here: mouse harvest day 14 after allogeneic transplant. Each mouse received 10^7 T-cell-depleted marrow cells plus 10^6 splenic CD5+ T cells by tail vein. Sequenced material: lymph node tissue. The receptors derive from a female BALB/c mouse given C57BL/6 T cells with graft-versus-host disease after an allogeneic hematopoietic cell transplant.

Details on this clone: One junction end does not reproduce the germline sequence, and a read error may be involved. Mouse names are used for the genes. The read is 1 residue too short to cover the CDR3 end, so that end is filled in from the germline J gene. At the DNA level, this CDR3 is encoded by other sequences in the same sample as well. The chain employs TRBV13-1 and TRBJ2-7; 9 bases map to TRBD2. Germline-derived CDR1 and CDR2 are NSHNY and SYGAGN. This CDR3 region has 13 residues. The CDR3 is CASGDWGTYEQYF. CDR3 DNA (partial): TGTGCCAGCGGTGACTGGGGGACCTATGAACAGTAC.

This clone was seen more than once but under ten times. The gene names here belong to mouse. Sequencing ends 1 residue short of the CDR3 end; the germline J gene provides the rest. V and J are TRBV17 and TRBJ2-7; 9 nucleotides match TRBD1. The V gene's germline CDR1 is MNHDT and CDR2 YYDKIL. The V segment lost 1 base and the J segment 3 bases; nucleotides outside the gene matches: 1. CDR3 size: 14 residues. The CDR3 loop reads CASSRVGQGYEQYF. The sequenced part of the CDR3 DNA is TGTGCTAGCAGTAGAGTGGGACAGGGCTATGAACAGTAC.

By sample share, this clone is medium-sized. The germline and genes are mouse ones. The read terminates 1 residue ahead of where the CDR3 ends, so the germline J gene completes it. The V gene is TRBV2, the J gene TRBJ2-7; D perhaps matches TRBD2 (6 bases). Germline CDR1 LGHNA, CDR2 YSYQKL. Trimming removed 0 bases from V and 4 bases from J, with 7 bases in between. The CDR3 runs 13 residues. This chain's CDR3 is CASSQEGGYEQYF. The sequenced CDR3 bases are TGTGCCAGCAGCCAAGAGGGGGGTTATGAACAGTAC.

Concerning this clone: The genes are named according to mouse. The CDR3 region is CASSLMGYEQYF. The DNA read from the CDR3 is TGTGCCAGCAGTCTGATGGGGTATGAACAGTAC. The chain joins TRBV26 to TRBJ2-7, with TRBD2 as a possible D gene (5 bases). The read finishes 1 residue shy of the CDR3 end, and the germline J gene is used to complete it. This CDR3 is 12 amino acids long. The V gene's germline CDR1 is KGHPV and CDR2 FQNQEV (reference sequence). V dropped 2 bases and J dropped 4 bases, with 6 bases sitting between them. Variable domain in full (rest from reference TRBV26 and TRBJ2-7): NSKVIQTPRYLVKGQGQKAKMRCIPEKGHPVVFWYQQNKNNEFKFLINFQNQEVLQQIDMTEKRFSAECPSNSPCSLEIQSSEAGDSALYLCASSLMGYEQYFGPGTRLTVL.

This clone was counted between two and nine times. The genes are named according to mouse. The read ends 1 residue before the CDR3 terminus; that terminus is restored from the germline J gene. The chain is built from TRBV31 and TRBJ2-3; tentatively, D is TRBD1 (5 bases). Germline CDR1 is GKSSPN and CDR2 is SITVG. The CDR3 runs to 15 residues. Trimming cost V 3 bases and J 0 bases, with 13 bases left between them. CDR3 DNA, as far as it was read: TGTGCCTGGAGCCCCGACAGATACAGTGCAGAAACGCTGTAT. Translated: CAWSPDRYSAETLY. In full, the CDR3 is CAWSPDRYSAETLYF. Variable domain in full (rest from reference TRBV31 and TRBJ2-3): AQTIHQWPVAEIKAVGSPLSLGCTIKGKSSPNLYWYWQATGGTLQQLFYSITVGQVESVVQLNLSASRPKDDQFILSTEKLLLSHSGFYLCAWSPDRYSAETLYFGSGTRLTVL.

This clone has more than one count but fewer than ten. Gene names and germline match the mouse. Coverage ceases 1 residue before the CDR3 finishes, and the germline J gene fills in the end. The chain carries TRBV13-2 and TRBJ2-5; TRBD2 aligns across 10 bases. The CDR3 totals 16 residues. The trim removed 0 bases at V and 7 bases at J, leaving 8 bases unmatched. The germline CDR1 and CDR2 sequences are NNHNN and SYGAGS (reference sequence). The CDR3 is CASGDALGGRGNTQYF. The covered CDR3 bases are TGTGCCAGCGGTGATGCCCTGGGGGGGCGCGGAAACACCCAGTAC.

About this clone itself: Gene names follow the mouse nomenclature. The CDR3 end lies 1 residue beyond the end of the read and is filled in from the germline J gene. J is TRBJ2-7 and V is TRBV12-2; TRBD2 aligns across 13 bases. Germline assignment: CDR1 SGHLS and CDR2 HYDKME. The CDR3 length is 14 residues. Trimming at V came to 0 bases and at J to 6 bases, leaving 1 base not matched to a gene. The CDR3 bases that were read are TGTGCCAGCTCTCTCGGACTGGGGGGGCTTGAACAGTAC. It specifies CASSLGLGGLEQY. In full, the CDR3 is CASSLGLGGLEQYF. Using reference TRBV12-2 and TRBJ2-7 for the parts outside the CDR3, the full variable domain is NSGVVQSPRYIIKGKGERSILKCIPISGHLSVAWYQQTQGQELKFFIQHYDKMERDKGNLPSRFSVQQFDDYHSEMNMSALELEDSAVYFCASSLGLGGLEQYFGPGTRLTVL.

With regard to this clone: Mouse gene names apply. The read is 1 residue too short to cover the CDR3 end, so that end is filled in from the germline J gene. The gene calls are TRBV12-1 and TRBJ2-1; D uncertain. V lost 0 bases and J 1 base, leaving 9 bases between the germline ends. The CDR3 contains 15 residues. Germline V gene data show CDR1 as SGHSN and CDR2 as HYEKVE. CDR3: CASSLFWVNYAEQFF. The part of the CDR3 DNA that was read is TGTGCCAGCTCTCTCTTTTGGGTAAACTATGCTGAGCAGTTC.

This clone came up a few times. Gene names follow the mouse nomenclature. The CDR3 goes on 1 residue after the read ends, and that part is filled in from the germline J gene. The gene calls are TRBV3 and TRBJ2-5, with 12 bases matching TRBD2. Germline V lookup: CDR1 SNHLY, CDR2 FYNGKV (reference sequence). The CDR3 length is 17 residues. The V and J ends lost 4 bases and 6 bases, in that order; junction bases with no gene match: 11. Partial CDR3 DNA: TGTGCCAGCAGCTCACCTTCGACTGGGGGGGCGCTGGACACCCAGTAC. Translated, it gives CASSSPSTGGALDTQY. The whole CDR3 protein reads CASSSPSTGGALDTQYF.

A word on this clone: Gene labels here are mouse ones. CDR3 protein: CASREGQNNQAPLF. CDR3 DNA (partial): TGTGCCAGCAGGGAAGGACAAAACAACCAGGCTCCGCTT. J is TRBJ1-5 and V is TRBV13-1; TRBD1 is a possible D gene (5 bases). The CDR3 end falls 1 residue outside the read, so it is completed with the germline J gene. The germline V and J ends were trimmed by 5 bases and 1 base, with 10 bases remaining between them. From germline, CDR1 is NSHNY and CDR2 SYGAGN. The CDR3 is 14 amino acids.

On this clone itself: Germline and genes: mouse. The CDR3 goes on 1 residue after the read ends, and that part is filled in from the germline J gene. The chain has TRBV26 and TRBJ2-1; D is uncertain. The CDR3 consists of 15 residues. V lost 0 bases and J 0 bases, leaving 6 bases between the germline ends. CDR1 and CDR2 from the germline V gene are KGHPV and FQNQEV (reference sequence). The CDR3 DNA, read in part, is TGTGCCAGCAGTCTGTCAACTTATAACTATGCTGAGCAGTTC. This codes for CASSLSTYNYAEQF. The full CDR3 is CASSLSTYNYAEQFF.

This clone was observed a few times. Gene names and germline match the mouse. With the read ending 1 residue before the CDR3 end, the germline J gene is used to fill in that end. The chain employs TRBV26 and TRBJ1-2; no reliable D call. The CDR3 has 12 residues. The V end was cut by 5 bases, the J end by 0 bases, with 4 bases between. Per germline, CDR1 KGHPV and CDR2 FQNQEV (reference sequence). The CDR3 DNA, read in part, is TGTGCCAGCAGTACAACAAACTCCGACTACACC. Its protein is CASSTTNSDYT. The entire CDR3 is CASSTTNSDYTF.

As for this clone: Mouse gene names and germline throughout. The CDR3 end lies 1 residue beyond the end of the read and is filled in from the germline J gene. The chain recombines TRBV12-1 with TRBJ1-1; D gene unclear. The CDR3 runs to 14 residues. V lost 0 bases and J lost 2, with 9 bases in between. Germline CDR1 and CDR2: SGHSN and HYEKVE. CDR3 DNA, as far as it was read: TGTGCCAGCTCTCTCGGAGACATCAACACAGAAGTCTTC. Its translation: CASSLGDINTEVF. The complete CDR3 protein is CASSLGDINTEVFF.

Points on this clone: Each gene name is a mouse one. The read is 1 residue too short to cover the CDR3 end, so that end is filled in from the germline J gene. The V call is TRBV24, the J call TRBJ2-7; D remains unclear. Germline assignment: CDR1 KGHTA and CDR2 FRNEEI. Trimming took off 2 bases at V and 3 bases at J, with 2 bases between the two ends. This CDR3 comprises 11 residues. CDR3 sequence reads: CASSLLYEQYF. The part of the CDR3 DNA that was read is TGTGCCAGCAGTCTGCTCTATGAACAGTAC.

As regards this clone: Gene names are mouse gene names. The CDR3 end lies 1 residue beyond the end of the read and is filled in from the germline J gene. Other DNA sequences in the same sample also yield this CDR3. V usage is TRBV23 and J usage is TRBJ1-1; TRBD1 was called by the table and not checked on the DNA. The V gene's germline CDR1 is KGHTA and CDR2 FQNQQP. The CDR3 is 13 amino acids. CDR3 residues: CSSSRTTNTEVFF. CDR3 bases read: TGCTCCAGCAGTAGGACAACAAACACAGAAGTCTTC.

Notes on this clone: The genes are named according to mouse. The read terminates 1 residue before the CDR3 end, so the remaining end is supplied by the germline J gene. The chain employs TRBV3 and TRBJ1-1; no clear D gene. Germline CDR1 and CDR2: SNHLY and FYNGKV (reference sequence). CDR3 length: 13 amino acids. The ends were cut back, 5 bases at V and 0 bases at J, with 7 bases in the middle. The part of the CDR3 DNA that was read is TGTGCCAGCAGCCCCCACGCAAACACAGAAGTCTTC. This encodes CASSPHANTEVF. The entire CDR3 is CASSPHANTEVFF.

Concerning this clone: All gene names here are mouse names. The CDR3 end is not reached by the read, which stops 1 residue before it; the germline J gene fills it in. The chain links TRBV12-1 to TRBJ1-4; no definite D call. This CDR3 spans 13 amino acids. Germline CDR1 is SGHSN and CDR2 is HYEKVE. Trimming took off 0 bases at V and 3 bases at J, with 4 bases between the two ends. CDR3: CASSLGTNERLFF. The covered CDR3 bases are TGTGCCAGCTCTCTCGGGACCAACGAAAGATTATTT.

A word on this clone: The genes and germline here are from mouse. The DNA read from the CDR3 is TGTGCCAGCAGCTTGGGACAGACAAAGACAGAAGTCTTC. Amino acid sequence: CASSLGQTKTEVF. The entire CDR3 protein is CASSLGQTKTEVFF. The V gene is TRBV3, the J gene TRBJ1-1, with TRBD1 identical over 7 bases. The read ends 1 residue early relative to the CDR3; the germline J gene fills the gap. The CDR3 runs 14 residues. Germline lookup yields CDR1 SNHLY and CDR2 FYNGKV (reference sequence). V dropped 3 bases and J dropped 5; count of bases not matched to a gene: 6.

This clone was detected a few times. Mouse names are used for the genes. The CDR3 is CASSHDWNQDTQYF. The sequenced part of the CDR3 DNA is TGTGCCAGCTCTCATGACTGGAACCAAGACACCCAGTAC. V and J are TRBV12-1 and TRBJ2-5; perhaps TRBD2 as D (6 bases). The CDR3 end lies 1 residue beyond the end of the read and is filled in from the germline J gene. The V end lost 2 bases, the J end lost 0 bases, and 8 bases lay between the germline ends. The CDR3 is 14 residues long. Germline V gene sequence: CDR1 SGHSN, CDR2 HYEKVE.

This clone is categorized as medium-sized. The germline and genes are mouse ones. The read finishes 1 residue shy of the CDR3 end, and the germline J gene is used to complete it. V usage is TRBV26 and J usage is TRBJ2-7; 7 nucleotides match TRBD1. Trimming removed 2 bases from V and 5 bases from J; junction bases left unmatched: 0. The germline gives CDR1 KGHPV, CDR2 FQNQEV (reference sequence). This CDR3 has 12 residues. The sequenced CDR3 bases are TGTGCCAGCAGTCTGGACAGGGATGAACAGTAC. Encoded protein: CASSLDRDEQY. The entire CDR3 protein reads CASSLDRDEQYF.